The 18 T cell receptor beta chains in this list originate from one sample, sequenced in a study of T cells in Graves' hyperthyroidism and ophthalmopathy. RNA transcripts provided the source from which TCR beta CDR3 regions were amplified. Carried out on the TCR CDR3, a first-round RT-PCR used the HTBI primer set. TCRdb ran MiXCR on the multiplex PCR reads and lists one entry per CDR3 protein. The table records approximately 560,000 distinct CDR3 sequences, about 43% of them present only once. Sequencing was performed on peripheral blood or thyroid tissue (not recorded which). These receptors originate from a woman aged 18 to 35 with Graves' hyperthyroidism.

This clonotype was detected only once. V is TRBV14 and J is TRBJ1-1; 7 nucleotides agree with TRBD1. CDR3 length equals 17 residues. V was pared by 4 bases and J by 1 base, with 12 bases of the junction left unmatched. Germline CDR1 reads SGHDN; CDR2 reads FVKESK. CDR3 protein: CASSLTGVGGRNTEAFF. The CDR3 region has the DNA TGTGCCAGCAGCCTAACAGGGGTCGGAGGAAGGAACACTGAAGCTTTCTTT.

This clonotype was observed many times. The genes are TRBV7-9 and TRBJ2-5; D unclear. Trimming pared 9 bases from V and 8 bases from J, leaving 13 bases between. Germline loops: CDR1 SEHNR, CDR2 FQNEAQ (reference sequence). The CDR3 is 11 amino acids. The CDR3 DNA follows: TGTGCCAGTGCTACTGAAACTACCCAGTACTTC. This sequence encodes CASATETTQYF.

The rearrangement links TRBV19 to TRBJ1-1; D uncertain. The CDR3 is made up of 12 amino acids. Trimming left V 1 base short and J 7 bases short, with 7 bases between. CDR1 and CDR2 (germline): LNHDA, SQIVND (reference sequence). CDR3 in amino acids: CASSIGGIEAFF. CDR3 DNA sequence: TGTGCCAGTAGTATAGGCGGCATTGAAGCTTTCTTT.

Of note for this clonotype: Sequence at one end of the junction differs from germline and may be a read error. The J gene is TRBJ1-4, the V gene TRBV12-3 or TRBV12-4; D gene uncertain. The CDR3 is 15 residues long. The CDR3 DNA sequence: TGTGCCAGCAGTTTAATTACTCCCGATAATGAAAGACTGTTTTTT. Translation: CASSLITPDNERLFF.

This chain connects TRBV20-1 to TRBJ1-1, with TRBD1 as a possible D gene (6 bases). This CDR3 comprises 13 residues. Germline lookup yields CDR1 DFQATT and CDR2 SNEGSKA (reference sequence). V lost 5 bases and J 0 bases, leaving 10 bases between the germline ends. The CDR3 DNA sequence: TGCAGTGCTGTGGACAGTGTGAACACTGAAGCTTTCTTT. This gives the protein CSAVDSVNTEAFF.

This clonotype was picked up a small number of times. The CDR3 region has the DNA TGTGCCAGCAGCTACTGGGGCCATCAGCCCCAGCATTTT. This translates into CASSYWGHQPQHF. The chain carries TRBV7-2 and TRBJ1-5; D possibly corresponds to TRBD1 (5 bases). Trimming stripped 4 bases from V and 5 bases from J, with 9 bases between. From germline, CDR1 is SGHTA and CDR2 FQGNSA. This CDR3 region has 13 residues.

V is TRBV6-6 and J is TRBJ1-5, with D unclear. CDR3 size: 12 residues. Per the germline V gene, CDR1 is MNHNY and CDR2 is SVGAGI (reference sequence). V was cut by 3 bases and J by 7 bases, with 7 bases left in between. In DNA, the CDR3 is TGTGCCAGCAGTTATGCCTGGCAGCCCCAGCATTTT. Its protein is CASSYAWQPQHF.

The J gene is TRBJ2-6, the V gene TRBV29-1, with D tentatively TRBD1 (5 bases). V lost 4 bases and J 0 bases, leaving 13 bases between the germline ends. The V gene's germline CDR1 is SQVTM and CDR2 ANQGSEA. This CDR3 region has 16 residues. CDR3 in DNA: TGCAGCGTTGCAGTAGGGGTCCGCTCTGGGGCCAACGTCCTGACTTTC. Encoded protein: CSVAVGVRSGANVLTF.

The chain joins TRBV20-1 to TRBJ1-1; a weak D match, TRBD1 (6 bases). Trimming took off 5 bases at V and 5 bases at J, with 15 bases between the two ends. From germline, CDR1 is DFQATT and CDR2 SNEGSKA (reference sequence). This CDR3 has 13 residues. The CDR3 coding sequence is TGCAGTGCTCCTGGGGACATTGGGACTGAAGCTTTCTTT. This codes for CSAPGDIGTEAFF.

This clonotype was seen a few times. This chain joins TRBV7-2 and TRBJ1-2; the D is unclear. Trimming cost V 5 bases and J 4 bases, with 11 bases left between them. This CDR3 is 13 amino acids long. CDR1 and CDR2 from the germline V gene are SGHTA and FQGNSA. CDR3: CASSQVGSYGYTF. CDR3 coding DNA: TGTGCCAGCAGCCAAGTAGGGTCCTATGGCTACACCTTC.

This clonotype occurred many times. This chain uses TRBV29-1 with TRBJ1-2, with D maybe TRBD1 (5 bases). The CDR3 consists of 15 residues. V was trimmed by 0 bases and J by 7 bases, leaving 18 bases between them. The germline gives CDR1 SQVTM, CDR2 ANQGSEA. CDR3 residues: CSVEDRGREGGGYTF. CDR3 DNA: TGCAGCGTTGAAGATAGGGGCAGGGAGGGAGGTGGCTACACCTTC.

This clonotype was recorded many times. J is TRBJ1-4 and V is TRBV2, with a possible D match to TRBD1 (5 bases). V was clipped by 2 bases and J by 14 bases, with 15 bases between them. Germline V gene data show CDR1 as SNHLY and CDR2 as FYNNEI. The CDR3 sequence is 13 residues long. CDR3 residues: CASSELEGPLLFF. Here the CDR3 DNA reads TGTGCCAGCAGTGAATTGGAGGGGCCCCTTCTGTTTTTT.

This clonotype was detected only a few times. This chain connects TRBV7-9 to TRBJ1-2; no clear D. V was cut by 3 bases and J by 4 bases, with 9 bases left in between. CDR1 SEHNR and CDR2 FQNEAQ come from the germline V gene (reference sequence). CDR3 length: 13 residues. The CDR3: CASSLAYTYGYTF. The CDR3 nucleotides read TGTGCCAGCAGCTTGGCCTATACCTATGGCTACACCTTC.

This clonotype was observed a few times. The chain links TRBV5-1 to TRBJ2-7; 8 nucleotides agree with TRBD1. Trimming at V came to 4 bases and at J to 3 bases, leaving 9 bases not matched to a gene. Germline V gives CDR1 SGHRS, CDR2 YFSETQ. This CDR3 has 15 residues. The CDR3 DNA sequence: TGCGCCAGCAGCGGCCAGGGGGCACCACTCTACGAGCAGTACTTC. This gives the protein CASSGQGAPLYEQYF. Combining the CDR3 with reference TRBV5-1 and TRBJ2-7 gives the whole variable domain KAGVTQTPRYLIKTRGQQVTLSCSPISGHRSVSWYQQTPGQGLQFLFEYFSETQRNKGNFPGRFSGRQFSNSRSEMNVSTLELGDSALYLCASSGQGAPLYEQYFGPGTRLTVT.

Comments on this clonotype: This may be a read error, as it is one base from a much larger clone. This chain uses TRBV10-1 with TRBJ1-3, with D hard to call. CDR3 length equals 16 residues. Germline-derived CDR1 and CDR2 are WNHNN and SYGVQD (reference sequence). CDR3 nucleotides: TGCGCCGGCAGTGAGTCGTCGGCAGACTCTGGAAACACCATATATTTT. Protein: CAGSESSADSGNTIYF.

The V and J genes are TRBV12-3 or TRBV12-4 and TRBJ2-2, with D unclear. CDR3 size: 15 residues. Trimming removed 5 bases at V and 2 bases at J, with 12 bases between. CDR3 protein: CASSATWVNTGELFF. Here the CDR3 DNA reads TGTGCCAGCAGTGCCACTTGGGTTAACACCGGGGAGCTGTTTTTT.

The rearrangement joins TRBV25-1 to TRBJ1-2; 10 bases match TRBD1. This CDR3 region has 17 residues. V lost 4 bases, J lost 7 bases, and 15 bases stayed unmatched. Germline V gene sequence: CDR1 MGHDK, CDR2 SYGVNS. CDR3: CASSARDRGANGGGYTF. The CDR3 DNA reads as TGTGCCAGCAGTGCCCGGGACAGGGGCGCGAATGGTGGTGGCTACACCTTC.

To note about this clonotype: A read error may produce the germline difference seen at one junction end. The chain links TRBV10-3 to TRBJ2-7; D ambiguous. Germline V CDR1 and CDR2: ENHRY, SYGVKD. CDR3 size: 13 residues. The CDR3 sequence: CASSGIGPYEQYF. CDR3 in DNA: TGTGCCAGCAGTGGAATAGGGCCCTACGAGCAGTACTTC.